This T cell receptor (beta chain) was sequenced during a study of blood T cells in healthy people across ages. Regarding the study as a whole: The lack of PBMC sorting stopped any conclusive naive versus antigen-experienced comparison. Per-million-T-cell TCR beta diversity fell roughly linearly with age. Possibly, changes in expanded clonotypes were confounded because donor CMV status was unknown.

The second PCR ran roughly 6 to 11 cycles with a sample-barcoded 5' primer and J-beta primers. TCRdb re-analysed the 5' RACE reads in MiXCR, keeping a single row per CDR3 protein. The table lists 1.5 million or so distinct CDR3 sequences, about 43% of them singletons. This clonotype appeared a few times. Its antigen is unidentified. V was cut by 4 bases and J by 2 bases, with 12 bases left in between. This CDR3 contains 14 residues. Germline assignment: CDR1 SGHRS and CDR2 YFSETQ. Every donor contributed roughly 10 milliliters of peripheral blood by blood draw. The chain is built from TRBV5-1 and TRBJ1-2; perhaps TRBD1 as D (5 bases). The sequence was collected from a woman between 18 and 30 years old in good health. Sequencing used blood. CDR3 DNA: TGCGCCAGCAGCCCGGCGGGGGAGAACTATGGCTACACCTTC. This sequence encodes CASSPAGENYGYTF.